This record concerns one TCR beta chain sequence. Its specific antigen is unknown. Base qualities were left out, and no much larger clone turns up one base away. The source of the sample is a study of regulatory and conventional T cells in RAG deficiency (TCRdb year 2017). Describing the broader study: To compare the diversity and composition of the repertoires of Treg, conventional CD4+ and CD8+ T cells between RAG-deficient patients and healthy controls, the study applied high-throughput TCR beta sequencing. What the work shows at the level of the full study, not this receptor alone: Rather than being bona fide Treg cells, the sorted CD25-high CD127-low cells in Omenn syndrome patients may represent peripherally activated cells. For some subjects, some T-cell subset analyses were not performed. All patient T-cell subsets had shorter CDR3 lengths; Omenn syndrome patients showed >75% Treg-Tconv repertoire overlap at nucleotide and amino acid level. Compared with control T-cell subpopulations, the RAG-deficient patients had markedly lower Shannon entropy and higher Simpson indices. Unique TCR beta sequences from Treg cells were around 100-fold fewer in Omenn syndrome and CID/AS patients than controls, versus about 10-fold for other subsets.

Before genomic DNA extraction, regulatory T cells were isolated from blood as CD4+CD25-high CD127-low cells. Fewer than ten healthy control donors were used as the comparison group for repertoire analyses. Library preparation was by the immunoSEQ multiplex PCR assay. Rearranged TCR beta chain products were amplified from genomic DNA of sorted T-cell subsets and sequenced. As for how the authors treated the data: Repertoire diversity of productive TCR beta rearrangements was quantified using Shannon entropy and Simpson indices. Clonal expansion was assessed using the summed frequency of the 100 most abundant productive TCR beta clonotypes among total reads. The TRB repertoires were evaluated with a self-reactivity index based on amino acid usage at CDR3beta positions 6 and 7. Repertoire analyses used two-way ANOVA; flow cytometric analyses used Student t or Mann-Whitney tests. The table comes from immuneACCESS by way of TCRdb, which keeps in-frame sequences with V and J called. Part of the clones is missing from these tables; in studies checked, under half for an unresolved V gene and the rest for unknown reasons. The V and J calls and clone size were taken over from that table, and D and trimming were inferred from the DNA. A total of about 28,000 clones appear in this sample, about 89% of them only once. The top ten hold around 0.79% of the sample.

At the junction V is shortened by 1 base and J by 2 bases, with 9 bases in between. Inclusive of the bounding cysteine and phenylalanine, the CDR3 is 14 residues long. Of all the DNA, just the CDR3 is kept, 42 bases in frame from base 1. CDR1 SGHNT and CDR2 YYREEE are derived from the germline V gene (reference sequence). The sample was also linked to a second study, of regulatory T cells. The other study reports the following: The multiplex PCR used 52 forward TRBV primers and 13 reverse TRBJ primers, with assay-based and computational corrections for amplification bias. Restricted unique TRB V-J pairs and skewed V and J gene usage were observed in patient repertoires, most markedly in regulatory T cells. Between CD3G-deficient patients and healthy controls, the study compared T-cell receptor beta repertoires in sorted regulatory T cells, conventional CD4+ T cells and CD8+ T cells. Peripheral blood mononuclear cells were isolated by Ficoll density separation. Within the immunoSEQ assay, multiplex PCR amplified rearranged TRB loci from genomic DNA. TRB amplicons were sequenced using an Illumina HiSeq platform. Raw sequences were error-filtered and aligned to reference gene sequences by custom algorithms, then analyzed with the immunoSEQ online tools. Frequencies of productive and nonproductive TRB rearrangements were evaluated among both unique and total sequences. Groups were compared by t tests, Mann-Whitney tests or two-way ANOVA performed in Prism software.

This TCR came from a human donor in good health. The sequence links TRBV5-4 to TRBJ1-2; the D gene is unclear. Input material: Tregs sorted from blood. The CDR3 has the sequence CASSLHLSNYGYTF. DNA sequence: TGTGCCAGCAGCTTGCACCTTTCCAACTATGGCTACACCTTC.